These 26 T cell receptor beta chains were all obtained from the same sample, sequenced in a study of blood T cells in healthy people across ages. A second roughly 6 to 11 cycle PCR used barcoded and J-beta primers. MiXCR, applied by TCRdb to the 5' RACE reads, yields one record per CDR3 protein. The sample includes roughly 800,000 distinct CDR3 sequences, about three fifths seen only once; the top ten take approximately 21%. The sequenced material came from blood. These receptors all stem from a man younger than 45 in good health.

This clonotype came up a few times. The genes are TRBV6-6 and TRBJ1-1, with D uncertain. This CDR3 comprises 10 residues. Trimming took 6 bases from V and 6 from J, leaving 5 bases between them. Germline CDR1 is MNHNY and CDR2 is SVGAGI (reference sequence). As DNA, the CDR3 is TGTGCCAGCAGGGTCTCTGAAGCTTTCTTT. Its translation: CASRVSEAFF.

This clonotype was recorded once. V gene TRBV20-1 combines with J gene TRBJ2-4; D unresolved. The V gene's germline CDR1 is DFQATT and CDR2 SNEGSKA (reference sequence). The CDR3 sequence is 12 residues long. Trimming took off 7 bases at V and 7 bases at J, with 14 bases between the two ends. The CDR3 region is CSGPALTNIQYF. CDR3 coding DNA: TGCAGTGGACCGGCCCTTACTAACATTCAGTACTTC.

The rearrangement links TRBV29-1 to TRBJ2-5; D tentatively reads TRBD1 or TRBD2 (5 bases each). The V gene's germline CDR1 is SQVTM and CDR2 ANQGSEA. This CDR3 is 12 amino acids long. Deletions cut 3 bases from V and 1 base from J, with 6 bases between. The CDR3 protein is CSVDGTQETQYF. In DNA form, the CDR3 reads TGCAGCGTTGATGGGACCCAAGAGACCCAGTACTTC.

The gene calls are TRBV2 and TRBJ1-5; D unclear. The CDR3 is 15 residues long. Germline assignment: CDR1 SNHLY and CDR2 FYNNEI. Trimming cost V 7 bases and J 0 bases, with 13 bases left between them. Written as DNA, the CDR3 is TGTGCCAGCAAAAGTTTCGCCGGTAGCAATCAGCCCCAGCATTTT. It codes for CASKSFAGSNQPQHF.

The rearrangement joins TRBV28 to TRBJ2-3, with TRBD1 identical over 7 bases. CDR3 length equals 14 residues. Per the germline V gene, CDR1 is MDHEN and CDR2 is SYDVKM. Germline trimming cut 3 bases from V and 6 bases from J; bases unmatched to any gene: 6. CDR3 bases: TGTGCCAGCAGTTTCGGGGACAGAAAGGATACGCAGTATTTT. Its protein product is CASSFGDRKDTQYF. The full variable domain, completed using reference TRBV28 and TRBJ2-3, is DVKVTQSSRYLVKRTGEKVFLECVQDMDHENMFWYRQDPGLGLRLIYFSYDVKMKEKGDIPEGYSVSREKKERFSLILESASTNQTSMYLCASSFGDRKDTQYFGPGTRLTVL.

The V call is TRBV10-3, the J call TRBJ2-1; 7 bases fit TRBD1. Trimming cost V 2 bases and J 2 bases; bases outside gene matches: 9. The CDR3 has 17 residues. Per the germline V gene, CDR1 is ENHRY and CDR2 is SYGVKD. CDR3 in DNA: TGTGCCATCAGTGAGAGTGGCCAGGGGGTTACCTACAATGAGCAGTTCTTC. It is translated as CAISESGQGVTYNEQFF.

The V and J genes are TRBV24-1 and TRBJ2-7; 13 bases are a match to TRBD2. The CDR3 has 17 residues. V lost 4 bases and J lost 3; bases outside the gene matches: 8. Germline CDR1 and CDR2: KGHDR and SFDVKD. CDR3 nucleotides: TGTGCCACCAGTGACCGGACTAGCGGGAGTGGTATCTACGAGCAGTACTTC. The encoded protein is CATSDRTSGSGIYEQYF.

This clonotype appeared many times. The chain recombines TRBV5-1 with TRBJ2-6, with D uncertain. V was shortened by 0 bases and J by 9 bases, with 10 bases between the two germline ends. The CDR3 has 14 amino acids. The germline V gene has CDR1 SGHRS and CDR2 YFSETQ. The chain's CDR3 is CASSLDSSFNVLTF. CDR3 nucleotides: TGCGCCAGCAGCTTGGACAGCTCTTTCAACGTCCTGACTTTC.

The genes are TRBV11-2 and TRBJ2-7; a possible D gene is TRBD2 (5 bases). V lost 0 bases to trimming and J lost 3 bases, with 21 bases between them. Germline V lookup: CDR1 SGHAT, CDR2 FQNNGV. This CDR3 is 18 amino acids long. CDR3 region: CASSLDRPHQRQNYEQYF. CDR3 nucleotides: TGTGCCAGCAGCTTAGATCGGCCCCATCAGCGGCAGAACTACGAGCAGTACTTC.

This chain joins TRBV20-1 and TRBJ2-5; the match to TRBD2 covers 9 bases. This CDR3 is built from 13 residues. Losses at the gene ends were 5 bases for V and 1 base for J; bases not matched to a gene: 2. Per the germline V gene, CDR1 is DFQATT and CDR2 is SNEGSKA (reference sequence). CDR3 loop: CSALAGVQETQYF. In nucleotides, the CDR3 is TGCAGTGCTTTAGCGGGGGTCCAAGAGACCCAGTACTTC.

This chain uses TRBV18 with TRBJ2-5, with D maybe TRBD2 (6 bases). CDR1 and CDR2 from the germline V gene are KGHSH and LQKENI. V was clipped by 2 bases and J by 2 bases, with 9 bases between them. There are 14 residues in the CDR3. The DNA for the CDR3 is TGTGCCAGCTCACCAGGCGGGGTTCAAGAGACCCAGTACTTC. It is translated as CASSPGGVQETQYF.

The CDR3 region is CASTPPGSYTF. DNA for the CDR3: TGTGCCAGCACCCCACCCGGGAGCTACACCTTC. The rearrangement joins TRBV6-2 or TRBV6-3 to TRBJ1-2, with D unclear. V was shortened by 7 bases and J by 9 bases, with 12 bases between the two germline ends. CDR3 length: 11 amino acids. Germline V lookup: CDR1 MNHEY, CDR2 SVGEGT.

The chain carries TRBV20-1 and TRBJ1-1; 7 bases match TRBD1. The CDR3 is 15 residues long. V was pared by 3 bases and J by 5 bases, with 12 bases of the junction left unmatched. The germline V gene encodes CDR1 DFQATT and CDR2 SNEGSKA (reference sequence). In DNA, the CDR3 is TGCAGTGCTAGTACTGCCTTGACAGGGAGGACTGAAGCTTTCTTT. Translated, it gives CSASTALTGRTEAFF.

CDR3: CASSSQWAAEQYF. CDR3 nucleotide sequence: TGTGCCAGCAGTTCCCAATGGGCGGCCGAGCAGTACTTC. This rearrangement joins TRBV6-6 to TRBJ2-7; D unresolved. CDR3 length: 13 residues. Germline CDR1 reads MNHNY; CDR2 reads SVGAGI (reference sequence). V shed 4 bases and J shed 6 bases, with 13 bases lying between them.

The rearrangement joins TRBV29-1 to TRBJ1-1; a weak D match, TRBD1 (5 bases). Trimming took 8 bases from V and 6 from J, leaving 22 bases between them. The CDR3 consists of 14 residues. Per germline, CDR1 SQVTM and CDR2 ANQGSEA. CDR3 sequence (DNA): TGCAGCACGTGGGGGGAGGACACGAGCTCTGAAGCTTTCTTT. Its translation: CSTWGEDTSSEAFF. Using reference TRBV29-1 and TRBJ1-1 for the parts outside the CDR3, the full variable domain is SAVISQKPSRDICQRGTSLTIQCQVDSQVTMMFWYRQQPGQSLTLIATANQGSEATYESGFVIDKFPISRPNLTFSTLTVSNMSPEDSSIYLCSTWGEDTSSEAFFGQGTRLTVV.

The CDR3 loop is CASTVRGGALRETQYF. The CDR3 nucleotides read TGTGCCAGCACGGTTCGCGGGGGGGCCCTGCGGGAGACCCAGTACTTC. This rearrangement joins TRBV2 to TRBJ2-5, with TRBD2 identical over 9 bases. CDR3 length: 16 amino acids. Germline-derived CDR1 and CDR2 are SNHLY and FYNNEI. V lost 7 bases to trimming and J lost 5 bases; unmatched junction nucleotides: 14.

This clonotype was seen only a few times. The CDR3 loop is CASRGRNQETQYF. CDR3 bases: TGTGCCAGCAGAGGACGAAACCAAGAGACCCAGTACTTC. The chain uses TRBV3-1 and TRBJ2-5; no clear D. This CDR3 contains 13 residues. Germline V gives CDR1 LGHDT, CDR2 YNNKEL (reference sequence). V dropped 6 bases and J dropped 0 bases, with 8 bases sitting between them.

The V gene is TRBV20-1, the J gene TRBJ1-1, with D hard to call. The germline gives CDR1 DFQATT, CDR2 SNEGSKA (reference sequence). This CDR3 has 12 amino acids. V was trimmed by 3 bases and J by 0 bases, leaving 5 bases between them. The CDR3 spells CSASFLNTEAFF. The CDR3 DNA reads as TGCAGTGCTAGCTTCTTGAACACTGAAGCTTTCTTT.

The V call is TRBV11-2, the J call TRBJ2-5; TRBD1 might be the D (6 bases). In germline, CDR1 is SGHAT, CDR2 FQNNGV. V dropped 6 bases and J dropped 1 base, with 15 bases sitting between them. The CDR3 loop spans 15 amino acids. CDR3 residues: CASRPTGRSQETQYF. CDR3 nucleotides: TGTGCCAGCAGGCCAACAGGGAGATCCCAAGAGACCCAGTACTTC. Together with reference TRBV11-2 and TRBJ2-5, the CDR3 gives the full variable domain: EAGVAQSPRYKIIEKRQSVAFWCNPISGHATLYWYQQILGQGPKLLIQFQNNGVVDDSQLPKDRFSAERLKGVDSTLKIQPAKLEDSAVYLCASRPTGRSQETQYFGPGTRLLVL.

The chain joins TRBV20-1 to TRBJ2-7, with D perhaps being TRBD1 or TRBD2 (5 bases each). V shed 6 bases and J shed 2 bases, with 17 bases lying between them. Germline lookup yields CDR1 DFQATT and CDR2 SNEGSKA (reference sequence). The CDR3 extends over 14 amino acids. CDR3 bases: TGCAGTGCGTCGCCGTGGGGGAATCCCTACGAGCAGTACTTC. Translation gives CSASPWGNPYEQYF.

About this clonotype: Likely a read error: the CDR3 ends without its conserved phenylalanine or tryptophan. This chain joins TRBV29-1 and TRBJ2-2; a possible D gene is TRBD1 (5 bases). V lost 5 bases and J 5 bases, leaving 6 bases between the germline ends. CDR1 and CDR2 from the germline V gene are SQVTM and ANQGSEA. This CDR3 has 11 residues. CDR3 sequence reads: CSVPGTGELFC. DNA for the CDR3: TGCAGCGTTCCAGGGACCGGGGAGCTGTTTTGT.

V usage is TRBV20-1 and J usage is TRBJ2-3; D may be TRBD2 (5 bases). The CDR3 loop spans 12 amino acids. Per the germline V gene, CDR1 is DFQATT and CDR2 is SNEGSKA (reference sequence). V shed 7 bases and J shed 2 bases, with 10 bases lying between them. CDR3 loop: CSGWESTDTQYF. The CDR3 DNA sequence: TGCAGTGGGTGGGAGTCCACAGATACGCAGTATTTT.

The chain joins TRBV4-2 to TRBJ1-2; D remains ambiguous. Per the germline V gene, CDR1 is LGHNA and CDR2 is YNFKEQ. The CDR3 is 15 amino acids. Trimming took 1 base from V and 5 from J, leaving 14 bases between them. The CDR3 DNA sequence: TGTGCCAGCAGCCAAGGGGCCGGAGGACCGTATGGCTACACCTTC. Translated: CASSQGAGGPYGYTF.

This clonotype was observed a handful of times. This rearrangement joins TRBV3-1 to TRBJ2-1, with 7 bases lining up with TRBD2. The CDR3 contains 16 residues. Germline V gene lookup returns CDR1 LGHDT and CDR2 YNNKEL (reference sequence). The V gene end was trimmed by 1 base and the J gene end by 1 base; junction bases not matched to a gene: 4. The CDR3 here is CASSQGLAVSYNEQFF. The CDR3 bases are TGTGCCAGCAGCCAAGGGCTAGCGGTATCCTACAATGAGCAGTTCTTC.

On this clonotype: An end of the junction differs from the germline gene, which may be a read error. The chain joins TRBV6-6 to TRBJ1-2; the match to TRBD1 covers 8 bases. Germline CDR1 and CDR2: MNHNY and SVGAGI (reference sequence). This CDR3 region has 14 residues. The CDR3 sequence: CASSRSQGAGGCTF. CDR3 in DNA: TGTGCCAGCAGTCGATCTCAGGGGGCTGGAGGCTGCACCTTC.

The J gene is TRBJ2-6, the V gene TRBV7-2; 7 nucleotides align to TRBD1. The CDR3 length is 15 residues. J lost 2 bases, V lost 6 bases, and 4 bases had no gene match. Germline loops: CDR1 SGHTA, CDR2 FQGNSA. CDR3 nucleotide sequence: TGTGCCAGCAGGACAGGGACAACTGGGGCCAACGTCCTGACTTTC. Amino acid sequence: CASRTGTTGANVLTF.